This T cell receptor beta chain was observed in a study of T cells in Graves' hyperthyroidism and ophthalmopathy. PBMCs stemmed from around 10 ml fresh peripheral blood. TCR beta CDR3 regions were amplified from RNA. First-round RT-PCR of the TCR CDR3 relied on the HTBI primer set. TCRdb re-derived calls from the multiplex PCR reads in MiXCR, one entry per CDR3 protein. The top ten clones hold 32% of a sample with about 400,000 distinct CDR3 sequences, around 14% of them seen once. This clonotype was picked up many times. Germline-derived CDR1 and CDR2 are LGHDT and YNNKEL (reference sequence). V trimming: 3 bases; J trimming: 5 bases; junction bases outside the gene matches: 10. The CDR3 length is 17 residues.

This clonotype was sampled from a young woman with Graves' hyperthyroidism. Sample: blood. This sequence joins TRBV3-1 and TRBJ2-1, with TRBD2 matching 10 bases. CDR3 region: CASSHVDIGLADNEQFF. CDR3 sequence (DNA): TGTGCCAGCAGCCATGTTGATATCGGACTAGCGGACAATGAGCAGTTCTTC.